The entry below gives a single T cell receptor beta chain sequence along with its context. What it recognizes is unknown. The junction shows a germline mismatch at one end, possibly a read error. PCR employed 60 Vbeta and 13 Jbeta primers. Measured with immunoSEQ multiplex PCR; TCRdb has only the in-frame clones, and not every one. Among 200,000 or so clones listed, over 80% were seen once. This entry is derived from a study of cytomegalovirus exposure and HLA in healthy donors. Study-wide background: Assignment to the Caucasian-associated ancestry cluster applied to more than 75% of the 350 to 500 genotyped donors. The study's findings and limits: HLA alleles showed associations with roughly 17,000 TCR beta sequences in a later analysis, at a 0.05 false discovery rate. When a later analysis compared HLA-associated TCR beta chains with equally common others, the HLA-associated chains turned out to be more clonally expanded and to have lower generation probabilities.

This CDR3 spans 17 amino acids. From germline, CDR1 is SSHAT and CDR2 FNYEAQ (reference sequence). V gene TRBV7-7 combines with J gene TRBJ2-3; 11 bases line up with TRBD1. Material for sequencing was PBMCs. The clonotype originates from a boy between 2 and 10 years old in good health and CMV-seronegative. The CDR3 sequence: CASSQRRTGGASDTQYF. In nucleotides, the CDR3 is TGTGCTAGCAGCCAACGCCGGACAGGGGGCGCCTCAGATACGCAGTATTTT. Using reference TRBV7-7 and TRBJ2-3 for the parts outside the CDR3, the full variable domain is GAGVSQSPRYKVTKRGQDVTLRCDPISSHATLYWYQQALGQGPEFLTYFNYEAQPDKSGLPSDRFSAERPEGSISTLTIQRTEQRDSAMYRCASSQRRTGGASDTQYFGPGTRLTVL.